The next 25 T cell receptor beta chains were all read from a single sample in a study of cytomegalovirus exposure and HLA in healthy donors. Both 60 Vbeta primers and 13 Jbeta primers went into the PCR. The assay was immunoSEQ multiplex PCR, and TCRdb's table has in-frame clones only and misses some. This table holds about 150,000 clones, around 80% found once. The sample comprised PBMCs. These receptors were collected from a man aged 25-40 years in good health and CMV-seropositive.

There are a few counts of this clone. The chain is built from TRBV11-3 and TRBJ2-5, with a weak D call TRBD2 (5 bases). From germline, CDR1 is SGHNT and CDR2 YENEEA. The CDR3 sequence is 15 residues long. The V gene lost 5 bases and the J gene lost 1 base, with 14 bases spanning the gap. This chain's CDR3 is CASSRAGGLQETQYF. CDR3 in DNA: TGTGCCAGCAGCCGCGCGGGCGGCCTCCAAGAGACCCAGTACTTC.

The J gene is TRBJ2-5, the V gene TRBV11-1; the D gene is possibly TRBD1 (6 bases). The length of the CDR3 is 17 residues. Germline lookup yields CDR1 SGHAT and CDR2 FQDESV (reference sequence). V was pared by 4 bases and J by 5 bases, with 23 bases between. The DNA for the CDR3 is TGTGCCAGCAGCTCAGACTCGGACAGCCGATATAGGGAGACCCAGTACTTC. Its translation: CASSSDSDSRYRETQYF.

V is TRBV7-9 and J is TRBJ2-1; 10 positions agree with TRBD2. The V segment lost 5 bases and the J segment 7 bases; nucleotides outside the gene matches: 8. The CDR3 runs to 15 residues. Looked up from germline, CDR1 is SEHNR and CDR2 is FQNEAQ (reference sequence). The DNA for the CDR3 is TGTGCCAGCAGCCGTAGCGGGAGGCTGGGGAATGAGCAGTTCTTC. Its protein product is CASSRSGRLGNEQFF.

This chain connects TRBV29-1 to TRBJ2-3, with a tentative D call TRBD2 (6 bases). In germline, CDR1 is SQVTM, CDR2 ANQGSEA. The CDR3 is 13 amino acids. The V gene lost 6 bases and the J gene lost 4 bases, with 14 bases spanning the gap. For the CDR3, the DNA is TGCAGCGTGGGGTGGAGGGGACCAGATACGCAGTATTTT. This sequence encodes CSVGWRGPDTQYF.

V and J are TRBV27 and TRBJ2-3, with 7 bases identical to TRBD2. V was clipped by 5 bases and J by 4 bases; unmatched bases: 12. This CDR3 spans 16 amino acids. The germline gives CDR1 MNHEY, CDR2 SMNVEV (reference sequence). CDR3 sequence (DNA): TGTGCCAGCAGTAGGGTGGGGGGAGGGCCGGCAGATACGCAGTATTTT. The encoded protein is CASSRVGGGPADTQYF.

The chain carries TRBV27 and TRBJ2-1, with D tentatively TRBD2 (6 bases). Germline V gene data show CDR1 as MNHEY and CDR2 as SMNVEV (reference sequence). There are 13 residues in the CDR3. Trimming stripped 7 bases from V and 6 bases from J, with 13 bases between. The CDR3 spells CASTRLVGNEQFF. The CDR3 DNA reads TGTGCCAGCACGCGACTAGTCGGCAATGAGCAGTTCTTC.

V usage is TRBV5-1 and J usage is TRBJ1-2; 11 bases match TRBD1. V was pared by 4 bases and J by 4 bases, with 6 bases of the junction left unmatched. This CDR3 region has 15 residues. Germline CDR1 SGHRS, CDR2 YFSETQ. The CDR3 DNA reads as TGCGCCAGCAGCCCCCGGACAGGGGGCGGCTATGGCTACACCTTC. This translates into CASSPRTGGGYGYTF.

The V and J genes are TRBV15 and TRBJ2-7, with 10 nucleotides matching TRBD1. Germline V CDR1 and CDR2: LNHNV, YYDKDF (reference sequence). CDR3 size: 16 residues. J gave up 1 base and V 0 bases, and 3 bases lay outside the gene matches. CDR3 bases: TGTGCCACCAGCAGAGACCCGGGACAGGGGTCCTACGAGCAGTACTTC. Translating it yields CATSRDPGQGSYEQYF. Supplemented by reference TRBV15 and TRBJ2-7, the full variable domain reads DAMVIQNPRYQVTQFGKPVTLSCSQTLNHNVMYWYQQKSSQAPKLLFHYYDKDFNNEADTPDNFQSRRPNTSFCFLDIRSPGLGDTAMYLCATSRDPGQGSYEQYFGPGTRLTVT.

J is TRBJ2-7 and V is TRBV4-2, with TRBD1 matching over 9 bases. This CDR3 has 23 residues. The junction had 30 bases not matched to a gene; V was cut back by 0 bases and J by 6 bases. The germline V gene has CDR1 LGHNA and CDR2 YNFKEQ. The CDR3 loop reads CASSQDGMNDWTGAPGQVPEQYF. The CDR3, as DNA: TGTGCCAGCAGCCAAGATGGGATGAATGATTGGACAGGGGCGCCGGGTCAAGTTCCCGAGCAGTACTTC.

The genes are TRBV28 and TRBJ2-3; tentatively, D is TRBD2 (5 bases). The CDR3 totals 11 residues. Trimming removed 7 bases at V and 6 bases at J, with 8 bases between. Looked up from germline, CDR1 is MDHEN and CDR2 is SYDVKM. The CDR3 sequence is CASTPGDTQYF. The CDR3 coding sequence is TGTGCCAGCACGCCGGGGGATACGCAGTATTTT.

The chain is built from TRBV27 and TRBJ1-5, with 10 bases aligning to TRBD1. CDR3 length: 15 residues. The V segment lost 6 bases and the J segment 4 bases; nucleotides outside the gene matches: 6. Germline loops: CDR1 MNHEY, CDR2 SMNVEV (reference sequence). The CDR3 is CASRRDRGGNQPQHF. The CDR3 nucleotides are TGTGCCAGCAGACGGGACAGGGGTGGGAATCAGCCCCAGCATTTT.

This clone has only one observation. The V and J genes are TRBV9 and TRBJ2-1; TRBD2 might be the D (5 bases). CDR3 length: 12 amino acids. CDR1 is SGDLS, CDR2 YYNGEE, per germline. Between the trimmed V and J ends, which lost 1 base and 10 bases, there was a span of 9 bases. The CDR3 spells CASSVHGEEQFF. The DNA for the CDR3 is TGTGCCAGCAGCGTACACGGGGAAGAGCAGTTCTTC.

V is TRBV5-1 and J is TRBJ1-1; the D is unclear. The ends were cut back, 4 bases at V and 5 bases at J, with 18 bases in the middle. CDR1 and CDR2 (germline): SGHRS, YFSETQ. There are 15 residues in the CDR3. The CDR3 here is CASSQTGRGGTEAFF. In DNA form, the CDR3 reads TGCGCCAGCAGCCAAACCGGACGCGGCGGGACTGAAGCTTTCTTT.

The rearrangement uses TRBV19 and TRBJ2-5, with TRBD1 matching over 9 bases. The CDR3 has 15 residues. The V and J ends lost 5 bases and 5 bases, in that order; junction bases with no gene match: 9. Germline lookup yields CDR1 LNHDA and CDR2 SQIVND (reference sequence). Here the CDR3 DNA reads TGTGCCAGTAGTCCCCGAACAGGGGGCAGGGAGACCCAGTACTTC. It translates to CASSPRTGGRETQYF.

The V call is TRBV28, the J call TRBJ1-5; no clear D. The CDR3 runs to 17 residues. Trimming left V 1 base short and J 0 bases short, with 13 bases between. Germline V CDR1 and CDR2: MDHEN, SYDVKM. The CDR3 sequence: CASSLLEGVDSNQPQHF. The CDR3 DNA sequence: TGTGCCAGCAGTTTATTGGAGGGTGTAGATAGCAATCAGCCCCAGCATTTT. Filled out from reference TRBV28 and TRBJ1-5, the complete variable domain reads DVKVTQSSRYLVKRTGEKVFLECVQDMDHENMFWYRQDPGLGLRLIYFSYDVKMKEKGDIPEGYSVSREKKERFSLILESASTNQTSMYLCASSLLEGVDSNQPQHFGDGTRLSIL.

This clone was observed a few times. This sequence joins TRBV9 and TRBJ1-3, with unresolved D. CDR3 length equals 15 residues. The germline V gene has CDR1 SGDLS and CDR2 YYNGEE. The germline V and J ends were trimmed by 0 bases and 0 bases, with 7 bases remaining between them. CDR3 sequence (DNA): TGTGCCAGCAGCGTAGGGGCGGGCTCTGGAAACACCATATATTTT. Its translation is CASSVGAGSGNTIYF.

The chain is built from TRBV2 and TRBJ1-6, with no clear D. This CDR3 spans 14 amino acids. Between the trimmed V and J ends, which lost 8 bases and 11 bases, there was a span of 19 bases. From germline, CDR1 is SNHLY and CDR2 FYNNEI. In DNA form, the CDR3 reads TGTGCCAGCTCATCCCTGGTTGTTTCGGCACCCCTCCACTTT. Translation: CASSSLVVSAPLHF.

The V call is TRBV10-3, the J call TRBJ2-5, with TRBD1 matching 10 bases. The closer fit of TRBJ2-7 to the DNA end suggests the J call may be wrong. The CDR3 totals 14 residues. CDR1 and CDR2 (germline): ENHRY, SYGVKD. The CDR3 region is CAIRGTGASYEQYF. CDR3 in DNA: TGTGCCATCAGAGGGACAGGGGCCTCCTACGAGCAGTACTTC.

The V gene is TRBV30, the J gene TRBJ2-5, with 12 bases that match TRBD2. The DNA end favors TRBJ2-7, so the J call may be wrong. Germline CDR1 and CDR2: GTSNPN and SVGIG (reference sequence). The CDR3 is 15 amino acids. The CDR3 region has the DNA TGTGCCTGGAGGGGAGGGACTAGCGGGCTCTACGAGCAGTACTTC. It yields the protein CAWRGGTSGLYEQYF.

This chain joins TRBV4-1 and TRBJ2-1; D gene unclear. The CDR3 totals 16 residues. V was pared by 2 bases and J by 0 bases, with 11 bases between. Germline V gene data show CDR1 as MGHRA and CDR2 as YSYEKL. As DNA, the CDR3 is TGCGCCAGCAGCCAAACAGATGTAAGCTCCTACAATGAGCAGTTCTTC. It encodes CASSQTDVSSYNEQFF.

The chain has TRBV29-1 and TRBJ1-1, with unresolved D. Trimming took off 3 bases at V and 6 bases at J, with 14 bases between the two ends. The CDR3 has 13 residues. Germline CDR1 SQVTM, CDR2 ANQGSEA. Here the CDR3 DNA reads TGCAGCGTTGATTATGCAGGCCGTGCTGAAGCTTTCTTT. Its protein is CSVDYAGRAEAFF.

This chain links TRBV27 with TRBJ2-7; D perhaps matches TRBD1 (5 bases). Germline CDR1 MNHEY, CDR2 SMNVEV (reference sequence). V lost 6 bases to trimming and J lost 3 bases, with 15 bases between them. This CDR3 has 14 residues. The CDR3, as DNA: TGTGCCAGCAGCATTGCGCCCAGGGTCTACGAGCAGTACTTC. It specifies CASSIAPRVYEQYF.

This chain uses TRBV28 with TRBJ1-6; D ambiguous. V was pared by 1 base and J by 7 bases, with 5 bases between. CDR3 length: 13 residues. Germline V gives CDR1 MDHEN, CDR2 SYDVKM. CDR3 in DNA: TGTGCCAGCAGTTTATTCAGAAATTCACCCCTCCACTTT. Amino acids: CASSLFRNSPLHF.

About this clone: Compared with germline, one end of the junction differs, possibly owing to a read error. The chain links TRBV7-9 to TRBJ2-7; 10 bases are shared with TRBD2. The CDR3 is 12 amino acids. Germline CDR1 and CDR2: SEHNR and FQNEAQ (reference sequence). The CDR3 region is CSSSLGLAEQYF. The CDR3, as DNA: TGTTCCAGCAGCTTGGGACTAGCGGAGCAGTACTTC.

V usage is TRBV5-1 and J usage is TRBJ1-2; D unclear. In germline, CDR1 is SGHRS, CDR2 YFSETQ. CDR3 length: 15 residues. The V and J ends lost 2 bases and 3 bases respectively, with 14 bases between them. CDR3 loop: CASSFVGDEDYGYTF. As DNA, the CDR3 is TGCGCCAGCAGCTTTGTGGGAGACGAGGACTATGGCTACACCTTC.